The source of this T cell receptor beta chain is a study of blood T cell repertoires in COVID-19. The overall study: Spain, Italy and the United States supplied samples that represented acute and convalescent COVID-19. The analysed material was cDNA or gDNA that came from T cells, B-cell-depleted T cells, or PBMCs.

Original processing methods: Using reference gene primer amplification, nucleated cell counts were estimated. Profiling relied on immunoSEQ multiplex PCR, and the TCRdb table lists in-frame clones only, not all of them. The V and J calls and the clone size are those of that table, but D and trimming were determined from the DNA. The sample has some 250,000 clones; over 65% are singletons. The sample taken for sequencing was peripheral blood. This TCR was sampled from a woman of 80 years or more with acute or convalescent COVID-19.

The CDR3 DNA is TGCGCCAGCAGCTTGGTGAGCGGGGACTTCTACGAGCAGTACTTC. This gives the protein CASSLVSGDFYEQYF. This chain links TRBV5-1 with TRBJ2-7; 7 bases match TRBD2. V dropped 0 bases and J dropped 3; count of bases not matched to a gene: 6. The germline gives CDR1 SGHRS, CDR2 YFSETQ. The CDR3 totals 15 residues.